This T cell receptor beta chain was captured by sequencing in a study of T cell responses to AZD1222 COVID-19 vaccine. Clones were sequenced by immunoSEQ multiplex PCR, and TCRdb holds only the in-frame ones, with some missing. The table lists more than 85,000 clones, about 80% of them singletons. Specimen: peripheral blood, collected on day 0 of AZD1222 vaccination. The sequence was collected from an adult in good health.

In DNA form, the CDR3 reads TGTGCCAGCTCACCAGGCAGCGGCGGTTCACCCCTCCACTTT. Its translation: CASSPGSGGSPLHF. The chain couples TRBV18 to TRBJ1-6; no clear D gene. V was pared by 2 bases and J by 9 bases, with 11 bases between. The CDR3 loop spans 14 amino acids. The germline V gene has CDR1 KGHSH and CDR2 LQKENI.